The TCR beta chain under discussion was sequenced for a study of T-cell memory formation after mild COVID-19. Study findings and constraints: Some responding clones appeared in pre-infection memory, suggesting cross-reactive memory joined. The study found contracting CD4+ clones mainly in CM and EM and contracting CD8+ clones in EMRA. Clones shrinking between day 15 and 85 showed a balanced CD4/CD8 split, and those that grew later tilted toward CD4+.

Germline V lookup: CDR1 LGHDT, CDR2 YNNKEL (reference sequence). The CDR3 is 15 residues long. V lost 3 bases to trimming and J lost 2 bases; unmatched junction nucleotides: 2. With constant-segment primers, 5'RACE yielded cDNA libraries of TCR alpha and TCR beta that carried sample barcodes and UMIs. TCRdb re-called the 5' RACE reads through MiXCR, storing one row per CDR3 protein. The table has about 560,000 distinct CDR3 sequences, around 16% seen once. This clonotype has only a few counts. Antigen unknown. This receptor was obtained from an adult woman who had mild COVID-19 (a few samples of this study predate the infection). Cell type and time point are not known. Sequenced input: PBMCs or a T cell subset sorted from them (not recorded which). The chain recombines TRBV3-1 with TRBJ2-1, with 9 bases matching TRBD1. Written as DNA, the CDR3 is TGTGCCAGCAGCCAGGGACAGGGCACCTACAATGAGCAGTTCTTC. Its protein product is CASSQGQGTYNEQFF.